One sample yielded the 26 T cell receptor beta chains listed below, sequenced in a study of T cells after yellow fever vaccination. TCRdb passed the 5' RACE reads through MiXCR, listing each CDR3 protein once. The table lists about 340,000 distinct CDR3 sequences, around 3.9% of them singletons. Sequenced here: PBMCs, sampled 5 days after the yellow fever booster vaccination. The receptor source for this set is a man aged 18 to 29 who received the YFV17D yellow fever vaccine.

The genes are TRBV15 and TRBJ1-5, with 7 nucleotides matching TRBD1. Germline assignment: CDR1 LNHNV and CDR2 YYDKDF (reference sequence). V was pared by 2 bases and J by 5 bases, with 6 bases of the junction left unmatched. CDR3 length: 15 amino acids. In nucleotides, the CDR3 is TGTGCCACCAGCAGAAGTAGGGGGACAGATCAGCCCCAGCATTTT. It encodes CATSRSRGTDQPQHF.

This clonotype was seen a handful of times. This chain connects TRBV28 to TRBJ2-7; D may be TRBD1 or TRBD2 (5 bases each). This CDR3 region has 14 residues. V was shortened by 6 bases and J by 2 bases, with 14 bases between the two germline ends. Germline V gives CDR1 MDHEN, CDR2 SYDVKM. CDR3 in DNA: TGTGCCAGCAGCACACACGGGACGACCTACGAGCAGTACGTC. Residues: CASSTHGTTYEQYV.

This clonotype was detected a few times. The chain combines TRBV28 with TRBJ2-1; TRBD2 matches at 10 bases. The CDR3 consists of 15 residues. Germline V gene lookup returns CDR1 MDHEN and CDR2 SYDVKM. The ends lost 3 bases at V and 8 bases at J; junction bases unmatched: 7. The DNA of the CDR3 is TGTGCCAGCAGTTTGGGAGCGGGGGGGCCCTATGAGCAGTTCTTC. Protein sequence: CASSLGAGGPYEQFF.

V usage is TRBV15 and J usage is TRBJ2-7; unclear D gene. This CDR3 is 15 amino acids long. The germline V and J ends were trimmed by 5 bases and 2 bases, with 16 bases remaining between them. Germline V CDR1 and CDR2: LNHNV, YYDKDF (reference sequence). Written as DNA, the CDR3 is TGTGCCACCAGCCCACGGTCGGCTCCCGCCTACGAGCAGTACTTC. Its protein product is CATSPRSAPAYEQYF.

The sample holds many counts of this clonotype. The V gene is TRBV27, the J gene TRBJ2-7; D is perhaps TRBD2 (6 bases). This CDR3 is built from 16 residues. Per germline, CDR1 MNHEY and CDR2 SMNVEV (reference sequence). V lost 5 bases and J lost 6, with 23 bases in between. The CDR3 DNA reads as TGTGCCAGCAGTACTAGCCGGGACGGATCTCCGGGCGAGCAGTACGTC. Amino acid sequence: CASSTSRDGSPGEQYV.

This clonotype was recorded many times. The chain joins TRBV5-1 to TRBJ2-3; D ambiguous. The germline V gene encodes CDR1 SGHRS and CDR2 YFSETQ. The V gene lost 0 bases and the J gene lost 10 bases, with 9 bases spanning the gap. This CDR3 is 12 amino acids long. The CDR3 spells CASSLGEDAQYF. The CDR3 nucleotides are TGCGCCAGCAGCTTGGGCGAGGATGCGCAGTATTTT.

There are a few counts of this clonotype. The chain joins TRBV7-8 to TRBJ2-3, with 7 bases that match TRBD2. Unmatched junction bases numbered 7, after V lost 1 base and J lost 6 bases. Germline lookup yields CDR1 SGHVS and CDR2 FQNEAQ. The CDR3 is 15 residues long. CDR3 loop: CASSLEPGGTDTQYF. In nucleotides, the CDR3 is TGTGCCAGCAGCTTAGAGCCCGGGGGGACGGATACGCAGTATTTT. The full variable domain, its missing parts supplied by reference TRBV7-8 and TRBJ2-3, is GAGVSQSPRYKVAKRGQDVALRCDPISGHVSLFWYQQALGQGPEFLTYFQNEAQLDKSGLPSDRFFAERPEGSVSTLKIQRTQQEDSAVYLCASSLEPGGTDTQYFGPGTRLTVL.

This clonotype was observed many times. The chain recombines TRBV7-2 with TRBJ2-1, with TRBD2 as a possible D gene (6 bases). Germline V CDR1 and CDR2: SGHTA, FQGNSA. Trimming cost V 2 bases and J 4 bases, with 15 bases left between them. This CDR3 contains 16 residues. CDR3 in amino acids: CASSLRRGPGYNEQFF. The CDR3 nucleotides read TGTGCCAGCAGCTTAAGGAGGGGCCCGGGTTACAATGAGCAGTTCTTC.

The CDR3 DNA sequence: TGCAGTGCTAGATCCGTCCCGGGACAGGGGGCGATGCACACAGATACGCAGTATTTT. It yields the protein CSARSVPGQGAMHTDTQYF. The J gene is TRBJ2-3, the V gene TRBV20-1, with 12 nucleotides matching TRBD1. Germline V gives CDR1 DFQATT, CDR2 SNEGSKA (reference sequence). V gave up 2 bases and J gave up 2 bases; unmatched junction bases: 14. CDR3 length: 19 residues.

The chain combines TRBV4-3 with TRBJ1-2, with D perhaps TRBD1 (6 bases). The V end was cut by 0 bases, the J end by 4 bases, with 12 bases between. The CDR3 extends over 15 amino acids. Germline CDR1 and CDR2: LGHNA and YSLEER. For the CDR3, the DNA is TGCGCCAGCAGCCAAGAAAACAGGGACTTCTATGGCTACACCTTC. Encoded protein: CASSQENRDFYGYTF.

The genes are TRBV7-3 and TRBJ2-1; TRBD1 or TRBD2 may be the D gene (6 bases each). V lost 5 bases, J lost 8 bases, and 22 bases lay in between. This CDR3 spans 16 amino acids. Germline CDR1 and CDR2: SGHTA and FQGTGA. As DNA, the CDR3 is TGTGCCAGCAGCCGGAGGGGGACTGCCATAGTCGATGAGCAGTTCTTC. This sequence encodes CASSRRGTAIVDEQFF.

This clonotype was seen repeatedly, ten times or more. The chain carries TRBV15 and TRBJ2-7; D not certain. V shed 5 bases and J shed 3 bases, with 11 bases lying between them. CDR1 is LNHNV, CDR2 YYDKDF, per germline (reference sequence). The CDR3 totals 13 residues. The CDR3, as DNA: TGTGCCACCAGCCCTCGACCTATCTACGAGCAGTACTTC. It specifies CATSPRPIYEQYF.

The rearrangement joins TRBV18 to TRBJ2-1; 8 bases line up with TRBD2. CDR3 length: 17 residues. The J segment lost 1 base and the V segment lost 3 bases, leaving 8 bases of the junction unmatched. Germline values: CDR1 KGHSH, CDR2 LQKENI. The DNA of the CDR3 is TGTGCCAGCTCACCGCGGGGGGCCGAACTTTCCTACAATGAGCAGTTCTTC. Translated: CASSPRGAELSYNEQFF.

This clonotype was detected ten times or more. The genes are TRBV4-2 and TRBJ2-3; D uncertain. Germline CDR1 and CDR2: LGHNA and YNFKEQ. This CDR3 spans 14 amino acids. The germline V and J ends were trimmed by 0 bases and 4 bases, with 8 bases remaining between them. The CDR3 nucleotides are TGTGCCAGCAGCCAAGAGGGTAGCCCAGATACGCAGTATTTT. Translated: CASSQEGSPDTQYF.

This clonotype has just one count. The genes are TRBV20-1 and TRBJ2-7, with D tentatively TRBD1 (5 bases). The ends were cut back, 0 bases at V and 0 bases at J, with 12 bases in the middle. In germline, CDR1 is DFQATT, CDR2 SNEGSKA (reference sequence). CDR3 length: 15 amino acids. CDR3 sequence reads: CSAREHTGHSYEQYF. The DNA for the CDR3 is TGCAGTGCTAGAGAACACACCGGACACTCCTACGAGCAGTACTTC.

This clonotype was seen at least ten times. This chain uses TRBV7-9 with TRBJ1-1, with D possibly being TRBD1 (5 bases). Germline V gene sequence: CDR1 SEHNR, CDR2 FQNEAQ (reference sequence). This CDR3 has 18 amino acids. Deletions cut 2 bases from V and 2 bases from J, with 21 bases between. The DNA for the CDR3 is TGTGCCAGCAGCTTAAGGGAGACAGCAGGGATGATTAACACTGAAGCTTTCTTT. Protein: CASSLRETAGMINTEAFF.

The table lists this clonotype with a few counts. The V call is TRBV11-2, the J call TRBJ2-7; unclear D gene. This CDR3 is built from 14 residues. In germline, CDR1 is SGHAT, CDR2 FQNNGV. The V end was cut by 2 bases, the J end by 2 bases, with 10 bases between. The CDR3 DNA is TGTGCCAGCAGCTTATTGTCAGGAGCCTACGAGCAGTACTTC. Encoded protein: CASSLLSGAYEQYF.

This clonotype appeared a few times. The chain links TRBV20-1 to TRBJ1-4; TRBD1 matches 7 bases. Germline V lookup: CDR1 DFQATT, CDR2 SNEGSKA (reference sequence). There are 14 residues in the CDR3. V shed 3 bases and J 3 bases; nucleotides not matched to a gene: 4. The CDR3 bases are TGCAGTGCTAGTACAGGGGCGGCTAATGAAAAACTGTTTTTT. Translation gives CSASTGAANEKLFF.

The chain employs TRBV12-3 or TRBV12-4 and TRBJ1-2; 9 bases align to TRBD1. The CDR3 loop spans 16 amino acids. With V trimmed by 8 bases and J by 8 bases, 18 bases remained unmatched. Written as DNA, the CDR3 is TGTGCCAGCCGCCTGGGGCGACAGGGGGGTCCGGAAGGCTACACCTTC. Its protein product is CASRLGRQGGPEGYTF.

This clonotype has ten or more counts. V usage is TRBV28 and J usage is TRBJ1-4, with D unclear. Germline V gene lookup returns CDR1 MDHEN and CDR2 SYDVKM. V was clipped by 2 bases and J by 8 bases, with 3 bases between them. The CDR3 has 11 residues. The CDR3 region has the DNA TGTGCCAGCAGTTTACGCGAAAAACTGTTTTTT. This sequence encodes CASSLREKLFF.

This clonotype has only a few counts. DNA of the CDR3: TGTGCCAGCAGCTCCTCGGGGGGGGAGCTGTTTTTT. Protein: CASSSSGGELFF. The V gene is TRBV5-4, the J gene TRBJ2-2, with TRBD2 as a possible D gene (5 bases). V gave up 3 bases and J gave up 8 bases, with 8 bases separating them. The germline gives CDR1 SGHNT, CDR2 YYREEE (reference sequence). The CDR3 has 12 residues.

This clonotype appeared a few times. The chain employs TRBV30 and TRBJ1-5, with 7 bases fitting TRBD1. Germline V gives CDR1 GTSNPN, CDR2 SVGIG (reference sequence). The CDR3 has 12 residues. J was trimmed by 2 bases and V by 5 bases; bases with no gene match: 0. CDR3 nucleotides: TGTGCCTGGGACAGGGGCAATCAGCCCCAGCATTTT. It specifies CAWDRGNQPQHF.

This clonotype was recorded a few times. The rearrangement links TRBV5-4 to TRBJ2-1, with a possible D match to TRBD2 (5 bases). Germline V gene data show CDR1 as SGHNT and CDR2 as YYREEE (reference sequence). This CDR3 is 12 amino acids long. Trimming took 0 bases from V and 8 from J, leaving 6 bases between them. CDR3 coding DNA: TGTGCCAGCAGCTTGGGAGGGCATGAGCAGTTCTTC. Its translation is CASSLGGHEQFF.

This clonotype was seen repeatedly, ten times or more. This chain uses TRBV7-3 with TRBJ2-3; the D gene is possibly TRBD2 (5 bases). V lost 6 bases to trimming and J lost 5 bases, with 15 bases between them. This CDR3 contains 14 residues. The V gene's germline CDR1 is SGHTA and CDR2 FQGTGA. CDR3 coding DNA: TGTGCCAGCAGTCCCGATCTCCGGGGAGATACGCAGTATTTT. Translating it yields CASSPDLRGDTQYF.

This chain joins TRBV20-1 and TRBJ2-7, with 9 bases that match TRBD2. Trimming at V came to 4 bases and at J to 2 bases, leaving 6 bases not matched to a gene. CDR3 size: 14 residues. Germline V gene data show CDR1 as DFQATT and CDR2 as SNEGSKA (reference sequence). The CDR3 region is CSATRGGGAYEQYF. The CDR3 DNA reads as TGCAGTGCTACTCGCGGGGGGGGCGCCTACGAGCAGTACTTC.

In this sample, this clonotype turned up a few times. This chain links TRBV29-1 with TRBJ2-1; 8 bases are shared with TRBD2. V was clipped by 2 bases and J by 7 bases; unmatched bases: 4. Germline assignment: CDR1 SQVTM and CDR2 ANQGSEA. The CDR3 is 13 amino acids. The CDR3 DNA sequence: TGCAGCGTTGAATTTTCGGGGGGGAATGAGCAGTTCTTC. It is translated as CSVEFSGGNEQFF.